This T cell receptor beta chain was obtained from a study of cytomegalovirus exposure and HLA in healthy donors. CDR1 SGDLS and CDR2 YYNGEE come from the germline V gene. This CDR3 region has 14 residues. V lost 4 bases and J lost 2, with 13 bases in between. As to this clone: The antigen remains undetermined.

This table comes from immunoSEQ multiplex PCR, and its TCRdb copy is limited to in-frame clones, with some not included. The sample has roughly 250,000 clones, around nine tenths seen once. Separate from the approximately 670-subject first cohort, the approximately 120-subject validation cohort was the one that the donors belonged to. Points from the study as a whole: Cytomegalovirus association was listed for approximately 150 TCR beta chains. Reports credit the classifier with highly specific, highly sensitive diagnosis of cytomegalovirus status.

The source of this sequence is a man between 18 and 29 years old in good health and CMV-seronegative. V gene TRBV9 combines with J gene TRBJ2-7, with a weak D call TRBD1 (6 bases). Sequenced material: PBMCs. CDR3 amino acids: CASSTTGKTYEQYF. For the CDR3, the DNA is TGTGCCAGCAGCACCACAGGGAAGACCTACGAGCAGTACTTC. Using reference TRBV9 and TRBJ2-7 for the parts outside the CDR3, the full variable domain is DSGVTQTPKHLITATGQRVTLRCSPRSGDLSVYWYQQSLDQGLQFLIQYYNGEERAKGNILERFSAQQFPDLHSELNLSSLELGDSALYFCASSTTGKTYEQYFGPGTRLTVT.